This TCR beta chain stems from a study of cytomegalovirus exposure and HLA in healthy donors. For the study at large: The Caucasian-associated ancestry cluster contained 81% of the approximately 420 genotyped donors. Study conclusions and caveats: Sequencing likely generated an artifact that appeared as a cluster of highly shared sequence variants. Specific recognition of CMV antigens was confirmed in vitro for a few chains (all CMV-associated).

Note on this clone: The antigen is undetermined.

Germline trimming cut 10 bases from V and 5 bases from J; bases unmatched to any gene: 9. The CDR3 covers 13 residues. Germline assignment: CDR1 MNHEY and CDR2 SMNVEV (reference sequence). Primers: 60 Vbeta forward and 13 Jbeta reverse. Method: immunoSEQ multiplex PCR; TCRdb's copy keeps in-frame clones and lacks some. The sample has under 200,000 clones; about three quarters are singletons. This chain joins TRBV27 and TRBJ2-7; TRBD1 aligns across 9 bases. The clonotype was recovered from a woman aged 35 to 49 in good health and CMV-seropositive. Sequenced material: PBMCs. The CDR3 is CATPYRGPHEQYF. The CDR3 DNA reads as TGTGCCACCCCGTACAGGGGGCCCCACGAGCAGTACTTC.